This passage covers 20 T cell receptor beta chains from one sample sequenced in a study of early T cells in non-severe SARS-CoV-2 infection. One entry per CDR3 protein results from TCRdb running MiXCR on the 5' RACE reads. Of approximately 58,000 distinct CDR3 sequences listed, 6% to 7% are singletons. Sequencing input: whole blood. The receptors derive from an adult who was a healthcare worker with PCR-confirmed SARS-CoV-2 infection or an uninfected control (not recorded which).

The rearrangement links TRBV9 to TRBJ2-7; TRBD1 or TRBD2 may be the D gene (6 bases each). Germline V gives CDR1 SGDLS, CDR2 YYNGEE. V was pared by 0 bases and J by 6 bases, with 16 bases between. The CDR3 consists of 15 residues. CDR3 sequence (DNA): TGTGCCAGCAGCGTAGCTTCCTATCCGGGGGCCGAGCAGTACTTC. Its protein product is CASSVASYPGAEQYF.

This clonotype was counted ten times or more. The chain carries TRBV28 and TRBJ2-7; a weak D match, TRBD1 (5 bases). The V and J ends lost 6 bases and 2 bases respectively, with 14 bases between them. The germline V gene encodes CDR1 MDHEN and CDR2 SYDVKM. The CDR3 contains 14 residues. The CDR3 is CASRGTQGTYEQYF. The CDR3 DNA sequence: TGTGCCAGCAGGGGTACGCAGGGCACCTACGAGCAGTACTTC.

There are a few counts of this clonotype. The chain links TRBV6-1 to TRBJ1-4, with 9 bases aligning to TRBD1. V gave up 4 bases and J gave up 5 bases; unmatched junction bases: 8. The germline gives CDR1 MNHNS, CDR2 SASEGT. This CDR3 region has 16 residues. Here the CDR3 reads CASSVGAGTGNEKLFF. The CDR3 DNA sequence: TGTGCCAGCAGTGTCGGAGCCGGGACAGGGAATGAAAAACTGTTTTTT.

This clonotype appeared many times. The J gene is TRBJ2-2, the V gene TRBV29-1, with no clear D. Per the germline V gene, CDR1 is SQVTM and CDR2 is ANQGSEA. V was clipped by 3 bases and J by 1 base, with 12 bases between them. The CDR3 is 15 amino acids. The CDR3 sequence is CSVELPTQNTGELFF. Written as DNA, the CDR3 is TGCAGCGTTGAGCTACCGACCCAGAACACCGGGGAGCTGTTTTTT.

This clonotype was recorded at least ten times. This rearrangement joins TRBV5-3 to TRBJ2-2; the D gene is possibly TRBD1 (6 bases). TRBV5-3 is filed as an ORF, its function uncertain. V was trimmed by 5 bases and J by 1 base, leaving 9 bases between them. This CDR3 spans 14 amino acids. DNA for the CDR3: TGTGCCAGAAGACCGGACAGGAACACCGGGGAGCTGTTTTTT. Encoded protein: CARRPDRNTGELFF.

About this clonotype: A much more abundant neighbour one base away suggests this may be a read error. The chain employs TRBV3-1 and TRBJ1-2; unclear D gene. Germline V CDR1 and CDR2: LGHDT, YNNKEL (reference sequence). The CDR3 extends over 13 amino acids. The V gene lost 1 base and the J gene lost 12 bases, with 15 bases spanning the gap. The CDR3 sequence: CASSQGRRTADTF. The CDR3 DNA reads TGTGCCAGCAGCCAAGGACGGCGTACGGCAGACACCTTC.

This clonotype has a count of ten or more. The chain recombines TRBV11-2 with TRBJ1-2; a possible D gene is TRBD1 (6 bases). The CDR3 spans 16 residues. CDR1 is SGHAT, CDR2 FQNNGV, per germline. V lost 6 bases and J lost 0, with 17 bases in between. CDR3: CASSRSGTRTNYGYTF. The CDR3 coding sequence is TGTGCCAGCAGTCGCTCCGGGACAAGGACTAACTATGGCTACACCTTC.

This clonotype has only a few counts. This chain joins TRBV19 and TRBJ2-3, with a possible D match to TRBD2 (6 bases). The germline V gene has CDR1 LNHDA and CDR2 SQIVND (reference sequence). Trimming cost V 5 bases and J 6 bases, with 15 bases left between them. CDR3 length equals 14 residues. The CDR3 DNA reads TGTGCCAGTAGTGGCGGGACTCCGTTCGATACGCAGTATTTT. It codes for CASSGGTPFDTQYF.

Judged by abundance, this clonotype is medium-sized. This sequence joins TRBV20-1 and TRBJ2-7; 11 nucleotides line up with TRBD1. With 7 bases clipped from V and 2 bases from J, the junction kept 4 bases outside the gene matches. Looked up from germline, CDR1 is DFQATT and CDR2 is SNEGSKA (reference sequence). The CDR3 is 13 amino acids. CDR3 in DNA: TGCAGTGTACCGGGACAGGGGGCCTACGAGCAGTACTTC. Translating it yields CSVPGQGAYEQYF.

J is TRBJ1-5 and V is TRBV20-1; D is perhaps TRBD1 (5 bases). V lost 0 bases to trimming and J lost 3 bases, with 15 bases between them. CDR3 length equals 16 residues. Germline CDR1 reads DFQATT; CDR2 reads SNEGSKA (reference sequence). The CDR3 sequence: CSARDMGQDANQPQHF. The CDR3 DNA follows: TGCAGTGCTAGAGATATGGGGCAGGATGCCAATCAGCCCCAGCATTTT.

There are many counts of this clonotype. V and J are TRBV15 and TRBJ1-2; no firm D call. Trimming left V 0 bases short and J 4 bases short, with 9 bases between. From germline, CDR1 is LNHNV and CDR2 YYDKDF (reference sequence). The CDR3 runs to 14 residues. The CDR3 DNA sequence: TGTGCCACCAGCAGAGATGAGGCCGCCTATGGCTACACCTTC. As protein: CATSRDEAAYGYTF.

With regard to this clonotype: This clone may be a read error of a much larger clone one base away. DNA for the CDR3: TGTGCCAGCAGTGACAGAACCTATGGCTACGCCTTC. Translating it yields CASSDRTYGYAF. The chain uses TRBV6-2 or TRBV6-3 and TRBJ1-2, with D perhaps TRBD1 (5 bases). The CDR3 loop spans 12 amino acids. Germline CDR1 reads MNHEY; CDR2 reads SVGEGT.

Ten or more counts support this clonotype. V usage is TRBV18 and J usage is TRBJ1-1, with TRBD1 as a possible D gene (5 bases). V gave up 6 bases and J gave up 0 bases, with 17 bases separating them. The CDR3 contains 16 residues. CDR1 is KGHSH, CDR2 LQKENI, per germline. Here the CDR3 reads CASSQTTDYMNTEAFF. The CDR3 DNA is TGTGCCAGCTCCCAGACGACAGATTACATGAACACTGAAGCTTTCTTT.

This clonotype was detected many times. The rearrangement joins TRBV12-3 or TRBV12-4 to TRBJ1-5, with TRBD1 matching over 11 bases. Germline trimming cut 6 bases from V and 4 bases from J; bases unmatched to any gene: 2. This CDR3 has 14 residues. CDR3 sequence reads: CASRRDRGNQPQHF. The CDR3 nucleotides are TGTGCCAGCAGACGGGACAGGGGGAATCAGCCCCAGCATTTT.

This clonotype has ten or more counts. The CDR3 coding sequence is TGTGCCTGGATCCGGACACAGAACACTGAAGCTTTCTTT. Its protein product is CAWIRTQNTEAFF. The rearrangement links TRBV30 to TRBJ1-1, with a possible D match to TRBD1 (5 bases). Germline CDR1 reads GTSNPN; CDR2 reads SVGIG (reference sequence). This CDR3 contains 13 residues. The V end lost 4 bases, the J end lost 1 base, and 10 bases lay between the germline ends. The full variable domain, with the rest looked up from reference TRBV30 and TRBJ1-1, is SQTIHQWPATLVQPVGSPLSLECTVEGTSNPNLYWYRQAAGRGLQLLFYSVGIGQISSEVPQNLSASRPQDRQFILSSKKLLLSDSGFYLCAWIRTQNTEAFFGQGTRLTVV.

This clonotype came up many times. This rearrangement joins TRBV9 to TRBJ2-3; tentatively, D is TRBD2 (6 bases). CDR3 length: 14 amino acids. V dropped 4 bases and J dropped 3 bases, with 12 bases sitting between them. CDR1 is SGDLS and CDR2 is YYNGEE in the germline V gene. CDR3 residues: CASSRDFGTDTQYF. The CDR3 DNA reads TGTGCCAGCAGCCGGGACTTTGGAACAGATACGCAGTATTTT.

This clonotype appeared many times. The chain recombines TRBV29-1 with TRBJ1-4; D ambiguous. The germline CDR1 and CDR2 sequences are SQVTM and ANQGSEA. The ends were cut back, 6 bases at V and 4 bases at J, with 12 bases in the middle. The CDR3 covers 13 residues. The CDR3 here is CSVRRQINEKLFF. For the CDR3, the DNA is TGCAGCGTCCGGAGGCAGATTAATGAAAAACTGTTTTTT. The full variable domain, completed using reference TRBV29-1 and TRBJ1-4, is SAVISQKPSRDICQRGTSLTIQCQVDSQVTMMFWYRQQPGQSLTLIATANQGSEATYESGFVIDKFPISRPNLTFSTLTVSNMSPEDSSIYLCSVRRQINEKLFFGSGTQLSVL.

There are many counts of this clonotype. J is TRBJ2-1 and V is TRBV4-3; tentatively, D is TRBD2 (6 bases). Germline-derived CDR1 and CDR2 are LGHNA and YSLEER. The CDR3 length is 20 residues. The V end was cut by 0 bases, the J end by 3 bases, with 24 bases between. CDR3 residues: CASSQDLWRGGSSYYNEQFF. For the CDR3, the DNA is TGCGCCAGCAGCCAAGATCTTTGGCGGGGTGGATCTTCTTACTACAATGAGCAGTTCTTC.

The chain joins TRBV5-6 to TRBJ1-2; D perhaps matches TRBD1 (6 bases). The CDR3 is 13 residues long. Trimming left V 0 bases short and J 8 bases short, with 11 bases between. The V gene's germline CDR1 is SGHDT and CDR2 YYEEEE. The CDR3 DNA follows: TGTGCCAGCAGCTTGGCAGGGGCAGAAGGCTACACCTTC. It translates to CASSLAGAEGYTF. Full variable domain (remainder filled in from reference TRBV5-6 and TRBJ1-2): DAGVTQSPTHLIKTRGQQVTLRCSPKSGHDTVSWYQQALGQGPQFIFQYYEEEERQRGNFPDRFSGHQFPNYSSELNVNALLLGDSALYLCASSLAGAEGYTFGSGTRLTVV.

As to this clonotype: A read error is possible here, since a much larger clone lies one base away. The chain has TRBV5-6 and TRBJ1-1; TRBD1 matches at 9 bases. From germline, CDR1 is SGHDT and CDR2 YYEEEE. CDR3 size: 14 residues. As DNA, the CDR3 is TGTGCCAGCAGCTTGGGGACAGGGGCCACTAAAGCTTTCTTT. Translation: CASSLGTGATKAFF.